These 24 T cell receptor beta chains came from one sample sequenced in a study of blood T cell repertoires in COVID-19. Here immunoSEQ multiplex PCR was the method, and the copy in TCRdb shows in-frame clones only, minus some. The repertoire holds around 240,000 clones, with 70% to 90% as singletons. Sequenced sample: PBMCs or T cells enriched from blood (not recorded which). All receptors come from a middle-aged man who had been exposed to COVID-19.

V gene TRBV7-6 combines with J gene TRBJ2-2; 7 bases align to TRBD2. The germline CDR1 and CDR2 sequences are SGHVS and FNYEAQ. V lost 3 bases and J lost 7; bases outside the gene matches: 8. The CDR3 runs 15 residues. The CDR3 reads CASSLGQRGGGELFF. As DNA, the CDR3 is TGTGCCAGCAGCTTGGGTCAGCGGGGCGGCGGGGAGCTGTTTTTT.

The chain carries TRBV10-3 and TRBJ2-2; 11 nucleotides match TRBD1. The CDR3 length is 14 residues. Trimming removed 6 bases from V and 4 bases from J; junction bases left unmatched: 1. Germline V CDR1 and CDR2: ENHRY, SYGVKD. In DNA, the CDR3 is TGTGCCATCAGAGGGACAGGGGGCACCGGGGAGCTGTTTTTT. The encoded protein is CAIRGTGGTGELFF.

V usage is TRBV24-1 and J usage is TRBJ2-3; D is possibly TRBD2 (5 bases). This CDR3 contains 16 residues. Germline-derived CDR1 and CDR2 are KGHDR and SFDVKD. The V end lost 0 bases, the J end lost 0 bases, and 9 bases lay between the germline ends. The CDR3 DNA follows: TGTGCCACCAGTGATTTGGGGTCGGGAAGCACAGATACGCAGTATTTT. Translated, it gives CATSDLGSGSTDTQYF.

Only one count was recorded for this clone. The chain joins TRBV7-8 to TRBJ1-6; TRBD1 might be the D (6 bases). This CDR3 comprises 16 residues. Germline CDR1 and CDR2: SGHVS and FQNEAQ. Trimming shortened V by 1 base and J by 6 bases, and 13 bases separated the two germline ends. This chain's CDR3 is CASSLVGQSTNSPLHF. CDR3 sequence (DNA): TGTGCCAGCAGCTTAGTTGGACAGTCAACTAATTCACCCCTCCACTTT.

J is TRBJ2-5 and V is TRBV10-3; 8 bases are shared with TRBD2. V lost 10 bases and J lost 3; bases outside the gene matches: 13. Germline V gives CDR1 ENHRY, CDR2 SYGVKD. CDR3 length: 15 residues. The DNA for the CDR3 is TGTGCCACCTCTCGGGCGACTAGCGACAAAGAGACCCAGTACTTC. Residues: CATSRATSDKETQYF.

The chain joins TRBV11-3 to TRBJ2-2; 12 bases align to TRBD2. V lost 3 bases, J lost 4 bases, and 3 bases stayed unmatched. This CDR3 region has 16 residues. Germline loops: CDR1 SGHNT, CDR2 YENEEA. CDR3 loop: CASSLTSGSFTGELFF. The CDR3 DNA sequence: TGTGCCAGCAGCTTGACTAGCGGGAGTTTCACCGGGGAGCTGTTTTTT.

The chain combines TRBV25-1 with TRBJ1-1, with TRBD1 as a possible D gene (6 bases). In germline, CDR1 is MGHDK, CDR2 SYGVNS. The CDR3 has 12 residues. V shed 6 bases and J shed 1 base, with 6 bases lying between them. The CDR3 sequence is CASRTGNTEAFF. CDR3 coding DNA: TGTGCCAGCAGGACAGGGAACACTGAAGCTTTCTTT.

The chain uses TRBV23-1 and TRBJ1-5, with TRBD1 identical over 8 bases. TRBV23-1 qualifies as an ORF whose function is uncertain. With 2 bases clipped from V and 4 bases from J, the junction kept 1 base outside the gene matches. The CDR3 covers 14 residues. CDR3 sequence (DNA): TGCGCCAGCAGTCAACGGACAGGGAATCAGCCCCAGCATTTT. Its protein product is CASSQRTGNQPQHF.

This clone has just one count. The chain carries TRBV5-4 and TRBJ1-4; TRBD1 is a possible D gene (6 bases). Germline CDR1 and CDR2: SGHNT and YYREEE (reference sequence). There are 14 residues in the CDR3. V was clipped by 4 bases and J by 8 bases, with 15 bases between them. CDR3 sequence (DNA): TGTGCCAGCAGCCCGAGGGGGGGAAGCGAAAAACTGTTTTTT. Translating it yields CASSPRGGSEKLFF.

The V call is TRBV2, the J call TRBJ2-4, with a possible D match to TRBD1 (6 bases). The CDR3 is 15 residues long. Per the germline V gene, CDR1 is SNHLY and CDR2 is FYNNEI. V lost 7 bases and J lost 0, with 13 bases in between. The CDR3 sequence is CASNQGLLAKNIQYF. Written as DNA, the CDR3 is TGTGCCAGCAATCAGGGGCTACTAGCCAAAAACATTCAGTACTTC.

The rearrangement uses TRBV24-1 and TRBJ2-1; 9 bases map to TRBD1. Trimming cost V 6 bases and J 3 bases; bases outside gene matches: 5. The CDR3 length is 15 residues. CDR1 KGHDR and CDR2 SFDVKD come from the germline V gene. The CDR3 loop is CATSWGQGHYNEQFF. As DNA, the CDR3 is TGTGCCACCAGTTGGGGACAGGGACACTACAATGAGCAGTTCTTC.

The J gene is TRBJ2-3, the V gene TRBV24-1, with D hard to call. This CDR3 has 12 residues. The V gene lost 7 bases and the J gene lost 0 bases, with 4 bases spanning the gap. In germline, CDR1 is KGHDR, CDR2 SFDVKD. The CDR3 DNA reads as TGTGCCACCAGCGGGAGCACAGATACGCAGTATTTT. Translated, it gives CATSGSTDTQYF.

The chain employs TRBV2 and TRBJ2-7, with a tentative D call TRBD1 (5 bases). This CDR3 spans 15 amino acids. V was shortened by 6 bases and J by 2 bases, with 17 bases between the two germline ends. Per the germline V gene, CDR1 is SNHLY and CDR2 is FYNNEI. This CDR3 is CASRGPRPIAYEQYV. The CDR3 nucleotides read TGTGCCAGCAGGGGGCCACGGCCAATCGCCTACGAGCAGTACGTC.

In DNA, the CDR3 is TGTGCCAGCAGCACACAGGGGGTCGCGAACACCGGGGAGCTGTTTTTT. Its translation: CASSTQGVANTGELFF. The chain recombines TRBV7-3 with TRBJ2-2, with TRBD1 identical over 8 bases. This CDR3 region has 16 residues. Germline CDR1 is SGHTA and CDR2 is FQGTGA. The trim removed 5 bases at V and 0 bases at J, leaving 5 bases unmatched.

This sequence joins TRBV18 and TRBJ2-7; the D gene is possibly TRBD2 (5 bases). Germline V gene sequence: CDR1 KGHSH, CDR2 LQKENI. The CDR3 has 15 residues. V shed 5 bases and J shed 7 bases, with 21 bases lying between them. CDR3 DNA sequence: TGTGCCAGCTCATATGGTTCGAGAGAGCGGAAGGAGCAGTACGTC. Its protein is CASSYGSRERKEQYV.

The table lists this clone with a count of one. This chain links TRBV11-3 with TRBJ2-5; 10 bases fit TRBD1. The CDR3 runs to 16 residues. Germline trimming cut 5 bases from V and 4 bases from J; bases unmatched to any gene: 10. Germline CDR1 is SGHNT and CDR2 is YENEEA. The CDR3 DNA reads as TGTGCCAGCAGCCTCCGTCCGGGACAGGGGCCAGAGACCCAGTACTTC. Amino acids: CASSLRPGQGPETQYF.

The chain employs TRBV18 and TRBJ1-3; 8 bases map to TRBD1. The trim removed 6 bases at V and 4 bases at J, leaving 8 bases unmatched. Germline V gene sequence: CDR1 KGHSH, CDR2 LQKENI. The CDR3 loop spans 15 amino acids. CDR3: CASSGQGPAGNTIYF. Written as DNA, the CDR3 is TGTGCCAGCTCCGGACAGGGCCCTGCCGGAAACACCATATATTTT.

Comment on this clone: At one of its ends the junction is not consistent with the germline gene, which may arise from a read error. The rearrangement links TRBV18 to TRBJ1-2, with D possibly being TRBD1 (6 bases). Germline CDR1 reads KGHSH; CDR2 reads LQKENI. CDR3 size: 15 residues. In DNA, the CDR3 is TGTGCCAGCTCCCCACCCTCCGGTCAGGGGAATGGCTACACCTTC. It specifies CASSPPSGQGNGYTF. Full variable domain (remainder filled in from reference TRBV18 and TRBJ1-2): NAGVMQNPRHLVRRRGQEARLRCSPMKGHSHVYWYRQLPEEGLKFMVYLQKENIIDESGMPKERFSAEFPKEGPSILRIQQVVRGDSAAYFCASSPPSGQGNGYTFGSGTRLTVV.

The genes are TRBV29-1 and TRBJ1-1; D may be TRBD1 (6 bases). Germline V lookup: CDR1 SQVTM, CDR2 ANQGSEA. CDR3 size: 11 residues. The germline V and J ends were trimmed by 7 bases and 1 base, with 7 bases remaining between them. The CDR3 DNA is TGCAGCGGGGGACAGAACACTGAAGCTTTCTTT. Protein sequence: CSGGQNTEAFF.

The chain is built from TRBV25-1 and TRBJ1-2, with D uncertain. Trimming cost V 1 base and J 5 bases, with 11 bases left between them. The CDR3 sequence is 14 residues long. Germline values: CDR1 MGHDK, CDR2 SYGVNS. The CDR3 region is CASSESRTEYGYTF. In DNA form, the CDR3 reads TGTGCCAGCAGTGAATCTCGGACTGAGTATGGCTACACCTTC.

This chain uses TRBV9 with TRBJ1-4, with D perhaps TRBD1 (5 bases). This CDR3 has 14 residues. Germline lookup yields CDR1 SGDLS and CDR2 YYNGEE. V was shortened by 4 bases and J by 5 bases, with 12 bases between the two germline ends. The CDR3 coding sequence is TGTGCCAGCAGCCGCCGACAGATAAATGAAAAACTGTTTTTT. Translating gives CASSRRQINEKLFF.

The CDR3 loop reads CASTLGGVGIKGYTF. DNA of the CDR3: TGTGCCAGCACCCTGGGGGGGGTTGGGATCAAGGGCTACACCTTC. The chain combines TRBV28 with TRBJ1-2; possible D gene TRBD1, 5 bases. Germline lookup yields CDR1 MDHEN and CDR2 SYDVKM. Trimming removed 7 bases at V and 8 bases at J, with 23 bases between. There are 15 residues in the CDR3.

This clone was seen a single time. The CDR3 DNA sequence: TGTGCCAGCAGCTCAAGCCAGGGTCGGGAAAAACTGTTTTTT. It translates to CASSSSQGREKLFF. This chain connects TRBV7-2 to TRBJ1-4, with D possibly being TRBD1 (5 bases). The germline V gene has CDR1 SGHTA and CDR2 FQGNSA. V lost 4 bases and J 8 bases, leaving 14 bases between the germline ends. The CDR3 runs to 14 residues.

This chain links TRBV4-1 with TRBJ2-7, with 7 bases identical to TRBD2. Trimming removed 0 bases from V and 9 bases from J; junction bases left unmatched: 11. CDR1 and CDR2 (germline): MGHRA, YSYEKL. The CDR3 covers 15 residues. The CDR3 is CASSQELANPRRQYF. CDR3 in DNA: TGCGCCAGCAGCCAAGAACTAGCGAATCCGAGACGGCAGTACTTC.